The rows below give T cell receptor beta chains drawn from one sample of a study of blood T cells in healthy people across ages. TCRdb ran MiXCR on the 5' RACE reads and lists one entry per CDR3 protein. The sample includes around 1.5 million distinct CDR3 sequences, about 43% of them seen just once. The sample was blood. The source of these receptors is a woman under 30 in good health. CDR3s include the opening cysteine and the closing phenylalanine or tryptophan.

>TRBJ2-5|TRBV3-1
CASSQKGETQYF
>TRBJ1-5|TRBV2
CASSDQGGQPQHF
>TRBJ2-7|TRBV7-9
CASSAKGALYEQYF
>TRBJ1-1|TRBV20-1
CSARWGGITEAFF
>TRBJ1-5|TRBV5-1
CASSLGTGRAQPQHF
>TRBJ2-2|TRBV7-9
CATAETPNTGELFF
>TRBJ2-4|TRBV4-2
CAGSQGSGVNIQYF
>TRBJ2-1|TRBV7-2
CASSRDTSGGANEQFF
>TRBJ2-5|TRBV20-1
CSARGRQQETQYF
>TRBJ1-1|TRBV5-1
CASSPGQGPPENTEAFF
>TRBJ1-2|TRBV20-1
CSAPPGRLNYGYTF
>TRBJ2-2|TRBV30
CAWVAGTANTGELFF
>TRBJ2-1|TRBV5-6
CASKPGQGVYEQFF
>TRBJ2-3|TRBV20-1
CSARPPIADTQYF
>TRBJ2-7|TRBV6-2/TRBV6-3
CASSRPGLEQYF
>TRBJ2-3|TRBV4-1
CASSQPGSDTQYF
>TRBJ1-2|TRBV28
CASTPDRTAYYGYTF
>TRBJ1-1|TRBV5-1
CASSKEMNTEAFF
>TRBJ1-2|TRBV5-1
CASSLGQGAPTNYGYTF
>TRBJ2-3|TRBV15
CATQGGRYSDTQYF
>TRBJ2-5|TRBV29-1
CSVGRLAETQYF
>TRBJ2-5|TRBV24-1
CATSDLPLAKTQYF
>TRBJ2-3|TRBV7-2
CASSSRTGESTDTQYF
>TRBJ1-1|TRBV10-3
CAISPSLGGNGTEAFF
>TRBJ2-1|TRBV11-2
CASSLDRVRLNSYNEQFF
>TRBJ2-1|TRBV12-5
CASGLSGRNEQFF
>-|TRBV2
CASREEQGTEQYF
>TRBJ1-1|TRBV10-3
CAISKGDRASTEAFF
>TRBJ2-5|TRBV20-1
CSATDIYQETQYF
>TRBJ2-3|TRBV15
CATQREGDTQYF
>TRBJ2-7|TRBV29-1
CSVEDPLRESSYEQYF
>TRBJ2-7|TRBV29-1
CSVSGTAGPGLQSSYEQYF
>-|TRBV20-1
CSARFSPSGPAYEQYF